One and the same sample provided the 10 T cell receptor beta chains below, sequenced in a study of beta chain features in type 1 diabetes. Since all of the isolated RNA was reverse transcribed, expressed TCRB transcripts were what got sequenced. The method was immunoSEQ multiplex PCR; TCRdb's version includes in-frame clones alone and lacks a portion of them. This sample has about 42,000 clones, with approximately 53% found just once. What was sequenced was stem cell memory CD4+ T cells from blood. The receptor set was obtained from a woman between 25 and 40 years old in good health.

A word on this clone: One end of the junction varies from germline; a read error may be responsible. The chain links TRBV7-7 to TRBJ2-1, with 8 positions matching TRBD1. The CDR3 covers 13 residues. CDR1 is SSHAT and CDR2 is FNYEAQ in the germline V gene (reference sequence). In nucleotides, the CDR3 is TGTGCTAGCAGCCGTGGACAGGGCAATGAGCAGTTCTTC. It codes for CASSRGQGNEQFF.

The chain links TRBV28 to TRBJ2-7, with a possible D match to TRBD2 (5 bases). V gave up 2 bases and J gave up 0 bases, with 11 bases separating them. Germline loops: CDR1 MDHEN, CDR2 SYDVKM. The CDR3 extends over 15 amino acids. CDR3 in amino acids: CASSLVAGLSYEQYF. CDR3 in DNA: TGTGCCAGCAGTTTAGTGGCGGGCCTCTCCTACGAGCAGTACTTC.

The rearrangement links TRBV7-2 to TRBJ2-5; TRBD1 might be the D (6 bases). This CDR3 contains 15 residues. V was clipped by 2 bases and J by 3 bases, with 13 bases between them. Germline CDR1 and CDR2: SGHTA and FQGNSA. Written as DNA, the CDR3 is TGTGCCAGCAGCTTAACTCCGGGACATGAAGAGACCCAGTACTTC. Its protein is CASSLTPGHEETQYF. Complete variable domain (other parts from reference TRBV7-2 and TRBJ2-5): GAGVSQSPSNKVTEKGKDVELRCDPISGHTALYWYRQSLGQGLEFLIYFQGNSAPDKSGLPSDRFSAERTGGSVSTLTIQRTQQEDSAVYLCASSLTPGHEETQYFGPGTRLLVL.

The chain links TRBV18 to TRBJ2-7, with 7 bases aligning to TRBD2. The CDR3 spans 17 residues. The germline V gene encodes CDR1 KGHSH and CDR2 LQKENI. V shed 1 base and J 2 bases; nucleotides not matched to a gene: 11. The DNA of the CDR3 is TGTGCCAGCTCACCACGCGGGAGCACTAGTCGGACCTACGAGCAGTACTTC. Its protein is CASSPRGSTSRTYEQYF. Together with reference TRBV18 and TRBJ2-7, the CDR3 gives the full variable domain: NAGVMQNPRHLVRRRGQEARLRCSPMKGHSHVYWYRQLPEEGLKFMVYLQKENIIDESGMPKERFSAEFPKEGPSILRIQQVVRGDSAAYFCASSPRGSTSRTYEQYFGPGTRLTVT.

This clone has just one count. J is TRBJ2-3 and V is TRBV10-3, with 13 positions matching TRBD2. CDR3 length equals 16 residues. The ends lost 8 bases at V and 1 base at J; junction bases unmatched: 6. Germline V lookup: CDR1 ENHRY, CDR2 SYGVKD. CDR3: CAIRGGLAGGTDTQYF. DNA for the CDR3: TGTGCCATCCGAGGCGGACTAGCGGGGGGCACAGATACGCAGTATTTT.

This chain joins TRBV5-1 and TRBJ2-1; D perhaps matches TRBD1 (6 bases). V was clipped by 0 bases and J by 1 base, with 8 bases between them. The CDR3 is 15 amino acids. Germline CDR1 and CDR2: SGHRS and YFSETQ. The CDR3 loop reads CASSLAGASYNEQFF. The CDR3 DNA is TGCGCCAGCAGCTTGGCAGGGGCTTCCTACAATGAGCAGTTCTTC.

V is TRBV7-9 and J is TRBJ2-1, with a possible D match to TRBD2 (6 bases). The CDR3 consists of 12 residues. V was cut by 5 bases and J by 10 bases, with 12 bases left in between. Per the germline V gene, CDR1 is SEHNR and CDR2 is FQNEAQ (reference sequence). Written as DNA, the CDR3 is TGTGCCAGCAGCAGGAGCGGGTGGGAGCAGTTCTTC. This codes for CASSRSGWEQFF. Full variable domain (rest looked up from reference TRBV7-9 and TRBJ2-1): DTGVSQNPRHKITKRGQNVTFRCDPISEHNRLYWYRQTLGQGPEFLTYFQNEAQLEKSRLLSDRFSAERPKGSFSTLEIQRTEQGDSAMYLCASSRSGWEQFFGPGTRLTVL.

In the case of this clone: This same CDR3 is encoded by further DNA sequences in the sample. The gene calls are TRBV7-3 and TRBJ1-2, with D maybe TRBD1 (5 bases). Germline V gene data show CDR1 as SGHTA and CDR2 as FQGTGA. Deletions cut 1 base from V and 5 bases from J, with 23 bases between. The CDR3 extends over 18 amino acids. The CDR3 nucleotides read TGTGCCAGCAGCTTAATGGCTAGGGGCCCTGGATACGGATATGGCTACACCTTC. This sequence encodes CASSLMARGPGYGYGYTF.

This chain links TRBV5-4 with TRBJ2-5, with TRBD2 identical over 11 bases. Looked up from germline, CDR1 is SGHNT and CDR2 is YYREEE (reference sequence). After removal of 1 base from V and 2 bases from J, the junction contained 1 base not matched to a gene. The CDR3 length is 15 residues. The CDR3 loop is CASSLPSGRQETQYF. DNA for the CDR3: TGTGCCAGCAGCTTGCCTAGCGGGAGGCAAGAGACCCAGTACTTC.

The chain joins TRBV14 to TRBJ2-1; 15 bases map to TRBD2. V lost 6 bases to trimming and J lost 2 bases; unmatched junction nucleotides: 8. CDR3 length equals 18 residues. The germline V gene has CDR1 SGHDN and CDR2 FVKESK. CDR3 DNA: TGTGCCAGCAGTCGGACTAGCGGGAGGGCCTGGACCTACAATGAGCAGTTCTTC. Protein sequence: CASSRTSGRAWTYNEQFF.